The next 7 T cell receptor beta chains were all read from a single sample in a study of low-dose radiotherapy and immunotherapy resistance in tumors (dated 2022 in TCRdb). Reading the label with the study, this specimen's time point is: after trial treatment. The sample's treatment or condition label, decoded: LDRT plus nivolumab, ipilimumab, low-dose cyclophosphamide and aspirin (RACIN trial). Sequencing used an Illumina HiSeq 2500. Superscript III and a set of TRAV- and TRBV-specific primers were used to synthesize first-strand cDNA, so that both TCRalpha and TCRbeta chains were covered. TCRs were amplified for 20 PCR cycles with Phusion, using a constant-region primer paired with the adapter attached to the V primers. TCRdb reran the public reads through fastp at Q25 and MiXCR, keeping productive beta chains. Rows are unified per CDR3 protein, each entry keeping the most common DNA and genes. This sample gives under 75,000 distinct CDR3 sequences in total; around a quarter of them show up just once. In total, the top ten clones hold approximately 6.4% of the sample.

Sequenced material: PBMCs, taken after low-dose radiotherapy plus immunotherapy. All receptors come from a male donor with prostate cancer.

The table lists this clonotype with many counts. The CDR3 DNA reads as TGCGCCAGCAGCCTGTCGGGGGGGCCTTCCTACGAGCAGTACTTC. It is translated as CASSLSGGPSYEQYF. This chain joins TRBV4-1 and TRBJ2-7; 8 bases line up with TRBD2. Per the germline V gene, CDR1 is MGHRA and CDR2 is YSYEKL. The CDR3 length is 15 residues. Trimming cost V 4 bases and J 1 base; bases outside gene matches: 6.

The chain recombines TRBV28 with TRBJ1-1; D remains ambiguous. CDR3 length: 17 amino acids. Trimming shortened V by 5 bases and J by 4 bases, and 23 bases separated the two germline ends. Germline V CDR1 and CDR2: MDHEN, SYDVKM. In DNA, the CDR3 is TGTGCCAGCAGTACCACATCCGGTTTAGCGGGTGGCACTGAAGCTTTCTTT. This encodes CASSTTSGLAGGTEAFF.

This clonotype was seen repeatedly, ten times or more. This chain connects TRBV6-2 or TRBV6-3 to TRBJ2-1; TRBD1 aligns across 7 bases. The V and J ends lost 4 bases and 6 bases, in that order; junction bases with no gene match: 9. This CDR3 comprises 15 residues. Germline loops: CDR1 MNHEY, CDR2 SVGEGT. The CDR3 sequence is CASSSPWTGFNEQFF. DNA of the CDR3: TGTGCCAGCAGTTCTCCTTGGACAGGATTCAATGAGCAGTTCTTC.

This clonotype was found many times. The V call is TRBV6-1, the J call TRBJ2-3; 10 bases map to TRBD2. There are 15 residues in the CDR3. Germline loops: CDR1 MNHNS, CDR2 SASEGT. V trimming: 5 bases; J trimming: 8 bases; junction bases outside the gene matches: 10. CDR3: CASSRSGRAVVTQYF. The CDR3 DNA reads TGTGCCAGCAGTCGGAGCGGGAGGGCCGTCGTTACGCAGTATTTT.

The J gene is TRBJ2-3, the V gene TRBV20-1, with D maybe TRBD1 (5 bases). CDR1 and CDR2 (germline): DFQATT, SNEGSKA (reference sequence). This CDR3 has 14 amino acids. Trimming left V 5 bases short and J 4 bases short, with 16 bases between. CDR3 DNA: TGCAGTGCTCAAAGGGGCTGGGGCCCAGATACGCAGTATTTT. It specifies CSAQRGWGPDTQYF.

This clonotype has at least ten counts. This chain uses TRBV19 with TRBJ1-5, with TRBD1 matching over 7 bases. Germline trimming cut 4 bases from V and 2 bases from J; bases unmatched to any gene: 2. The CDR3 extends over 14 amino acids. Germline V CDR1 and CDR2: LNHDA, SQIVND (reference sequence). Here the CDR3 reads CASSKGQGNQPQHF. The CDR3 bases are TGTGCCAGTAGTAAAGGACAGGGCAATCAGCCCCAGCATTTT. Supplemented by reference TRBV19 and TRBJ1-5, the full variable domain reads DGGITQSPKYLFRKEGQNVTLSCEQNLNHDAMYWYRQDPGQGLRLIYYSQIVNDFQKGDIAEGYSVSREKKESFPLTVTSAQKNPTAFYLCASSKGQGNQPQHFGDGTRLSIL.

At least ten counts were recorded for this clonotype. The chain is built from TRBV7-9 and TRBJ2-4; 9 positions agree with TRBD2. J lost 2 bases, V lost 5 bases, and 4 bases had no gene match. The CDR3 loop spans 15 amino acids. The germline gives CDR1 SEHNR, CDR2 FQNEAQ (reference sequence). CDR3 residues: CASSPGLASKNIQYF. CDR3 DNA: TGTGCCAGCAGCCCCGGACTAGCGTCCAAAAACATTCAGTACTTC.